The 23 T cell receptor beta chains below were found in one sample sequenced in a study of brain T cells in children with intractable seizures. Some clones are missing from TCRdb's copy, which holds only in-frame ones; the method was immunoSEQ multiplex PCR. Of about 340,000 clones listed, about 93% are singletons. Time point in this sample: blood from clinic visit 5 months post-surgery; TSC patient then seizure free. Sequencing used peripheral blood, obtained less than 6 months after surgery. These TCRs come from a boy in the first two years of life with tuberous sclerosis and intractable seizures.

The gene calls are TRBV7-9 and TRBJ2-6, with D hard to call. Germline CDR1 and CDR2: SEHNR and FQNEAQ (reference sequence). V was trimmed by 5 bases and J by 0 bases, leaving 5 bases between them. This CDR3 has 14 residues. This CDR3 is CASSQVSGANVLTF. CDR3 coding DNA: TGTGCCAGCAGCCAGGTCTCTGGGGCCAACGTCCTGACTTTC.

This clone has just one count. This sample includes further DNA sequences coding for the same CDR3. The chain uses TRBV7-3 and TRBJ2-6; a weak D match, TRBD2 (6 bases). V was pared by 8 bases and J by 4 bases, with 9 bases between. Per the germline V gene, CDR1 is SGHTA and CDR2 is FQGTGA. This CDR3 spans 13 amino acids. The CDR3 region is CASRGSGANVLTF. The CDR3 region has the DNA TGTGCCAGCCGGGGGTCCGGGGCCAACGTCCTGACTTTC.

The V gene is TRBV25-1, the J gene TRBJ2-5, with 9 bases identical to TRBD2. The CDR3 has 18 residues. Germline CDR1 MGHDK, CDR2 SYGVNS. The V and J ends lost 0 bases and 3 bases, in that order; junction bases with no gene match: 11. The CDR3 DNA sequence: TGTGCCAGCAGTGAATACGGTAGGGTAGCGGGGGTAAAAGAGACCCAGTACTTC. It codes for CASSEYGRVAGVKETQYF.

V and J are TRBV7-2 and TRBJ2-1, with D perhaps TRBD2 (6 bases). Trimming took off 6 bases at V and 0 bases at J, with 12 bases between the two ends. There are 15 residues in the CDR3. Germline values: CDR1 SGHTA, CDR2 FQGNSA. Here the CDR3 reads CASSFMGGSYNEQFF. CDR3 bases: TGTGCCAGCAGTTTTATGGGGGGCTCCTACAATGAGCAGTTCTTC.

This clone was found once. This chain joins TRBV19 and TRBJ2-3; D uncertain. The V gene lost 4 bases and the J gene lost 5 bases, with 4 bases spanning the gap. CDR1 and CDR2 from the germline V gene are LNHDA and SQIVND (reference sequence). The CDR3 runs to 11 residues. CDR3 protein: CASSSRDTQYF. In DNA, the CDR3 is TGTGCCAGTAGTAGCCGAGATACGCAGTATTTT.

CDR3 sequence reads: CASSLDPTGTGISGANVLTF. The CDR3 region has the DNA TGCGCCAGCAGCTTGGACCCAACCGGGACAGGTATCTCTGGGGCCAACGTCCTGACTTTC. The rearrangement links TRBV5-1 to TRBJ2-6; 8 positions agree with TRBD1. This CDR3 comprises 20 residues. Per germline, CDR1 SGHRS and CDR2 YFSETQ. V was clipped by 0 bases and J by 0 bases; unmatched bases: 11.

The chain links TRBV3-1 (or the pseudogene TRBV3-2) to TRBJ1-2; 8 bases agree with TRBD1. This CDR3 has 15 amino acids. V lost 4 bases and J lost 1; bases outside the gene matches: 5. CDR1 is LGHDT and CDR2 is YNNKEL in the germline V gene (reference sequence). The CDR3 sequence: CASSPDREVNYGYTF. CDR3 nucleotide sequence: TGTGCCAGCAGCCCGGACAGGGAGGTTAACTATGGCTACACCTTC.

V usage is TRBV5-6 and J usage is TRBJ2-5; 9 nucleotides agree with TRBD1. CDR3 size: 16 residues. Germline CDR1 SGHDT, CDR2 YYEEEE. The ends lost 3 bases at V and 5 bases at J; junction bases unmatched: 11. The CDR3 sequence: CASSSGWGQGGETQYF. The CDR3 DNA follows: TGTGCCAGCAGCTCAGGTTGGGGACAGGGAGGGGAGACCCAGTACTTC.

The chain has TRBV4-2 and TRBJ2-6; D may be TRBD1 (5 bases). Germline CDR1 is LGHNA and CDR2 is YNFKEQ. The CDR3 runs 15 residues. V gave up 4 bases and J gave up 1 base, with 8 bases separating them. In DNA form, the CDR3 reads TGTGCCAGCAGCCCCCGACAGTCTGGGGCCAACGTCCTGACTTTC. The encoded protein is CASSPRQSGANVLTF.

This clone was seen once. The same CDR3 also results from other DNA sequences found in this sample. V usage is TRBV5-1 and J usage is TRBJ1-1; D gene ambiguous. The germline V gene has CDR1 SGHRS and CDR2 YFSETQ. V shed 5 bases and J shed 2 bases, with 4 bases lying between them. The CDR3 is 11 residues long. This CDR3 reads CASRLNTEAFF. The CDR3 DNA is TGCGCCAGCAGGTTAAACACTGAAGCTTTCTTT.

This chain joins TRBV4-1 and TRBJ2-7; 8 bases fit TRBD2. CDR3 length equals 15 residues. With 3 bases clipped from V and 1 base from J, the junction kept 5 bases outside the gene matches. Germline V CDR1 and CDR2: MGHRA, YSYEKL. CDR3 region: CASSQHSGESYEQYF. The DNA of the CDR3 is TGCGCCAGCAGCCAGCATAGCGGGGAGTCCTACGAGCAGTACTTC.

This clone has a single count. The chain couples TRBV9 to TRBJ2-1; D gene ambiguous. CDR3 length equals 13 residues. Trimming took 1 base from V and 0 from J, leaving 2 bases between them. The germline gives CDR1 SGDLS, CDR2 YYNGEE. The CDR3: CASSVYSYNEQFF. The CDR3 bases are TGTGCCAGCAGCGTATACTCCTACAATGAGCAGTTCTTC.

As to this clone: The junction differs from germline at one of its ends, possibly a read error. The CDR3 region has the DNA TGTGCCAGCAGTTTAGCAGGGAGAGAGACCCAGTACTTC. It codes for CASSLAGRETQYF. The V and J genes are TRBV11-2 and TRBJ2-5, with D tentatively TRBD1 or TRBD2 (5 bases each). CDR3 length: 13 amino acids. In germline, CDR1 is SGHAT, CDR2 FQNNGV.

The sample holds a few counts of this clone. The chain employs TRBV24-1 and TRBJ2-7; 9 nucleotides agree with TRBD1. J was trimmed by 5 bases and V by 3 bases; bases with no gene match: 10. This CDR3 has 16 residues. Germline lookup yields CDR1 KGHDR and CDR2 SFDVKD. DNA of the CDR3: TGTGCCACCAGTGATGCACAGGGGGCGCGAATACACGAGCAGTACTTC. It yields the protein CATSDAQGARIHEQYF.

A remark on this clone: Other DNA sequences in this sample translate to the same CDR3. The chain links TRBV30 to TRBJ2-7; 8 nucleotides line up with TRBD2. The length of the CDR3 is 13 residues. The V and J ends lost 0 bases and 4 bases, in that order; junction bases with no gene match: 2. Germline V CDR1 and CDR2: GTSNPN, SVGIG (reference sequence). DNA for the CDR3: TGTGCCTGGAGTGTGAGCGGGAGTTACGAGCAGTACTTC. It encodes CAWSVSGSYEQYF.

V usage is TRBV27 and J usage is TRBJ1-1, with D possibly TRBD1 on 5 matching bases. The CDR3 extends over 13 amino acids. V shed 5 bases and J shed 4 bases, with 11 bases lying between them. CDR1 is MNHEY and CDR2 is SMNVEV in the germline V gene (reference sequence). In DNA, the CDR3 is TGTGCCAGCAGTCCACCAAGGGGCACTGAAGCTTTCTTT. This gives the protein CASSPPRGTEAFF.

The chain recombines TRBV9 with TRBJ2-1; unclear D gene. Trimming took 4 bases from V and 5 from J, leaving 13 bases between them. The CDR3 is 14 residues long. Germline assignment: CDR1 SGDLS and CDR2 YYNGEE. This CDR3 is CASSNFRADNEQFF. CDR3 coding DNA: TGTGCCAGCAGCAATTTTCGGGCCGACAATGAGCAGTTCTTC.

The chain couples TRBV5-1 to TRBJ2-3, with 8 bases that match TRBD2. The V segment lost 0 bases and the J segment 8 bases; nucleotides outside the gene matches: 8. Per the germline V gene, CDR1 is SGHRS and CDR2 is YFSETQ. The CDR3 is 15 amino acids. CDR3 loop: CASSLEAREGGTQYF. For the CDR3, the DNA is TGCGCCAGCAGCTTGGAGGCCCGGGAGGGTGGTACGCAGTATTTT.

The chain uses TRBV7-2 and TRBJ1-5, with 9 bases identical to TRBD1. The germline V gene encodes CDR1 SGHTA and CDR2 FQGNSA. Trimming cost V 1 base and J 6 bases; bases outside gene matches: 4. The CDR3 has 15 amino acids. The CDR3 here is CASSLGDREGQPQHF. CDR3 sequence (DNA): TGTGCCAGCAGCTTAGGGGACAGGGAAGGTCAGCCCCAGCATTTT.

In DNA, the CDR3 is TGTGCCAGCAGCTTAGTAGGGAACTATGGCTACACCTTC. Translation gives CASSLVGNYGYTF. V gene TRBV7-9 combines with J gene TRBJ1-2, with unresolved D. The length of the CDR3 is 13 residues. The V gene lost 1 base and the J gene lost 2 bases, with 5 bases spanning the gap. CDR1 and CDR2 (germline): SEHNR, FQNEAQ (reference sequence).

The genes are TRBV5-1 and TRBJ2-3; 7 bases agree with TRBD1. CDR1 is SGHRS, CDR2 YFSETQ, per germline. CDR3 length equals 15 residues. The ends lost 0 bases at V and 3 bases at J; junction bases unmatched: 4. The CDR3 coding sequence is TGCGCCAGCAGCTTGGCCGGGACAGAGACAGATACGCAGTATTTT. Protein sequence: CASSLAGTETDTQYF.

CDR3 amino acids: CASTTSGGSYNEQFF. CDR3 DNA: TGTGCCAGCACCACTAGCGGGGGGTCCTACAATGAGCAGTTCTTC. The gene calls are TRBV2 and TRBJ2-1; 12 positions match TRBD2. Germline CDR1 reads SNHLY; CDR2 reads FYNNEI. The V and J ends lost 7 bases and 1 base, in that order; junction bases with no gene match: 2. The CDR3 has 15 residues.

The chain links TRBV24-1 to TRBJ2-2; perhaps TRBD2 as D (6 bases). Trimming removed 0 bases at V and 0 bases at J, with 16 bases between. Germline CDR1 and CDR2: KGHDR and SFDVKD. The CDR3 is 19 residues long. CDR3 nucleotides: TGTGCCACCAGTGATTTGGGGTCTAGCGTACCCGCGAACACCGGGGAGCTGTTTTTT. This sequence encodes CATSDLGSSVPANTGELFF.